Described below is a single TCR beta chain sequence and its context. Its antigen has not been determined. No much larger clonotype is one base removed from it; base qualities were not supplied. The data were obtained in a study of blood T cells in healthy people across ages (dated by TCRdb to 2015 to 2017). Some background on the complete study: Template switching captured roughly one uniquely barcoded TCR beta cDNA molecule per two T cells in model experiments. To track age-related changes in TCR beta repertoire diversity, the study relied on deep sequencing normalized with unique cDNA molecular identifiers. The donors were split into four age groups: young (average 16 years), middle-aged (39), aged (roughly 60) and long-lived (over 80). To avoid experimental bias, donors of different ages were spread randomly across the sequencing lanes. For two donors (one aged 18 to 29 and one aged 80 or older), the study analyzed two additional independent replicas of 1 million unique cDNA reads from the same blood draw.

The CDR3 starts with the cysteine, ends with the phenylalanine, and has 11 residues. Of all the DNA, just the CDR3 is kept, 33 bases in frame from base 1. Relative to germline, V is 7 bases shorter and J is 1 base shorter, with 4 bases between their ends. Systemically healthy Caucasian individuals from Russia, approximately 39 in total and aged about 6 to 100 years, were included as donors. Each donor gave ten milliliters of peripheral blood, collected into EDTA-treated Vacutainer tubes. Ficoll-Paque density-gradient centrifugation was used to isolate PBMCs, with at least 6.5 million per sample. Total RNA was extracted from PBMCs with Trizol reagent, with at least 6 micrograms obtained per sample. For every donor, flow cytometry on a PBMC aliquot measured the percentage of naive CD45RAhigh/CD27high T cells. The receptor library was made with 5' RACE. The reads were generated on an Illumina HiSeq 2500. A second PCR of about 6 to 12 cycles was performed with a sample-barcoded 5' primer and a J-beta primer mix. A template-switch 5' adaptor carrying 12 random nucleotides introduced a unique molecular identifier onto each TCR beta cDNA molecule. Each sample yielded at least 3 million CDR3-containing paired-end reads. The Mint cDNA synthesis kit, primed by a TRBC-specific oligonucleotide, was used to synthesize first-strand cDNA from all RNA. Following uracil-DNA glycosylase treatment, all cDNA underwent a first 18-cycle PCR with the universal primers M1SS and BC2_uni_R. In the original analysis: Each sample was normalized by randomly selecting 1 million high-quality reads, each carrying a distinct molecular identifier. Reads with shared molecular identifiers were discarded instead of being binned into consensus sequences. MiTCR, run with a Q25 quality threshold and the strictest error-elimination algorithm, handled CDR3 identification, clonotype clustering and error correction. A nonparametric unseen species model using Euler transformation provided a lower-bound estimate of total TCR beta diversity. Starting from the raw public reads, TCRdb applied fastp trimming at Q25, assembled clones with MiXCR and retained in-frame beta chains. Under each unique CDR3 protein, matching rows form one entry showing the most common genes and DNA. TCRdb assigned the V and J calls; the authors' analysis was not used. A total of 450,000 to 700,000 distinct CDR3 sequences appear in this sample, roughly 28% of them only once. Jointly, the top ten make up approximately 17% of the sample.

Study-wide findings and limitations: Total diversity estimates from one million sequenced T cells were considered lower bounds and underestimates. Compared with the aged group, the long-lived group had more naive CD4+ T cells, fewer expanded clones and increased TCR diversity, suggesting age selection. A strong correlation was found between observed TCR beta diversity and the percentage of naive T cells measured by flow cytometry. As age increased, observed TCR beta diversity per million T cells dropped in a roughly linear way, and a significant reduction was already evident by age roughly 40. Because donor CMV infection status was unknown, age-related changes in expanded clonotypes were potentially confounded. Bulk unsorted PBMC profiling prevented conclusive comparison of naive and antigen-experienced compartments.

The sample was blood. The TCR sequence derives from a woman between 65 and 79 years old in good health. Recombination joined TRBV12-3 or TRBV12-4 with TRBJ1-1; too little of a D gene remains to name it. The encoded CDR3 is CASNENTEAFF. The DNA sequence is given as TGTGCCAGCAACGAGAACACTGAAGCTTTCTTT.